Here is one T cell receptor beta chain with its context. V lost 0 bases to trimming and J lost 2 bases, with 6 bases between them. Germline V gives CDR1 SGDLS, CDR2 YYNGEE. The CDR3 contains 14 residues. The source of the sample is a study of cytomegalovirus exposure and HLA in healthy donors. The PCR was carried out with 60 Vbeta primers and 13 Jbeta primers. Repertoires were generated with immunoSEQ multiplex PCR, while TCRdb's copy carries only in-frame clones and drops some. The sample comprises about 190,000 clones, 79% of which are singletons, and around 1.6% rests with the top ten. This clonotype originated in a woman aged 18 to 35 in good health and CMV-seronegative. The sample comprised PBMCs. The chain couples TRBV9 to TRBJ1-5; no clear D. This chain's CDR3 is CASSVGSGNQPQHF. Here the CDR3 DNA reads TGTGCCAGCAGCGTAGGTTCAGGCAATCAGCCCCAGCATTTT.